The entry that follows covers one TCR beta chain sequence. Its antigen is currently not known. Base qualities are missing; no much larger clone stands one base away. This specimen belongs to a study of CD8+CD57+ T cells in acquired aplastic anemia listed by TCRdb under 2018. With regard to the full study: DNA extracted from sorted CD4+ and CD8+ cells had a mean of around 3.3 ug, with a range of roughly 0.17 to 30 ug. For healthy donor samples, the average read count was approximately 10 million for CD4+ cells and 11 million to 14 million for CD8+ cells. The paper's findings and limits, for the study overall: No significant difference in CD8+ Simpson's diversity was found between patients and healthy controls (P=0.060). Although 25 to 30 CD8+ CDR3 sequences were shared by patients and controls, these sequences appeared highly expressed in patients and within the immunodominant clones of patients.

In the study, sorted CD4+ and CD8+ blood T cells from patients with severe aplastic anemia and from healthy subjects underwent deep sequencing of TCR repertoires. Ficoll-Paque density gradient centrifugation was used to isolate peripheral blood mononuclear cells. Before DNA was extracted, CD4+ and CD8+ T cells were sorted using either FACS or magnetic beads. The CDR3 contains 14 residues, cysteine and phenylalanine counted. The read is trimmed to its CDR3 DNA, 42 bases read in frame from base 1. V lost 3 bases and J lost 3 bases; the stretch between them is 11 bases long. In the germline V gene, CDR1 corresponds to SGDLS and CDR2 to YYNGEE. Genomic DNA served as template for TCR beta VDJ combination and CDR3 sequence profiling. An Illumina HiSeq 2000 was used for TCR repertoire sequencing. Regarding the original processing steps: Repertoire assessment relied on Simpson's diversity index, CDR3 size and DJ length profiles, and TRBV/TRBJ rearrangement plots. The immunodominant clone was defined as the most abundant DNA sequence in deep sequencing data. CDR3 amino acid sequences were checked for sharing across subjects and were also compared against the VDJdb database and published repertoires. TCRdb handled the public reads itself, with Q25 trimming in fastp and clone calling in MiXCR, and kept productive beta chains. When rows share a CDR3 protein, they turn into one entry using the most common DNA and genes. What appears here as the V and J calls and clone size reflects TCRdb's work, not the paper's. The sample table records about 210,000 distinct CDR3 sequences; roughly 33% of these occur just once. Roughly 1.1% of the sample lies in the top ten.

The sequenced sample was sorted CD4+, CD8+, or CD8+CD57+ T cells (not recorded which) from PBMCs. Recombination joined TRBV9 with TRBJ2-3, and the D gene may be TRBD1, 6 bases matching. The receptor was isolated from a human donor in good health, serving as a control. The CDR3 has the sequence CASSDRDTTDTQYF. The sequenced DNA: TGTGCCAGCAGCGACAGGGATACGACAGATACGCAGTATTTT.